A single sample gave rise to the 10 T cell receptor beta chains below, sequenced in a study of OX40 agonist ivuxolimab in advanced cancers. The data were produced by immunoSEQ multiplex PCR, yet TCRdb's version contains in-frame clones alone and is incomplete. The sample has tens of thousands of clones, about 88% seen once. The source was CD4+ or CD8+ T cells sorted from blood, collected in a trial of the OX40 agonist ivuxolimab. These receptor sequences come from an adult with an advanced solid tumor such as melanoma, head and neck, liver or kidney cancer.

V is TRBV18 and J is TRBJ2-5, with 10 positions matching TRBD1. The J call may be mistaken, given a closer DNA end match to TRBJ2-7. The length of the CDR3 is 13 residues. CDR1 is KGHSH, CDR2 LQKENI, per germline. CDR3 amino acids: CASSPGQGDEQYF. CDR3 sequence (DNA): TGTGCCAGCTCACCAGGACAGGGGGACGAGCAGTACTTC.

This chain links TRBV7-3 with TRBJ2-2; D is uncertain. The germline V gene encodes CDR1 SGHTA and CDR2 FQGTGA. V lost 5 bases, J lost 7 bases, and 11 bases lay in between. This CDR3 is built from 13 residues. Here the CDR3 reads CASSPDPGGELFF. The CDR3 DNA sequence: TGTGCCAGCAGCCCCGACCCGGGCGGGGAGCTGTTTTTT.

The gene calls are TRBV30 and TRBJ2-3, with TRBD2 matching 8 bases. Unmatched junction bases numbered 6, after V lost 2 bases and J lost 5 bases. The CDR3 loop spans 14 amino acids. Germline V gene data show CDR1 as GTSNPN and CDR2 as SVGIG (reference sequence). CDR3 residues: CAWSPAGAVDTQYF. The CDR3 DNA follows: TGTGCCTGGAGTCCAGCGGGAGCTGTAGATACGCAGTATTTT.

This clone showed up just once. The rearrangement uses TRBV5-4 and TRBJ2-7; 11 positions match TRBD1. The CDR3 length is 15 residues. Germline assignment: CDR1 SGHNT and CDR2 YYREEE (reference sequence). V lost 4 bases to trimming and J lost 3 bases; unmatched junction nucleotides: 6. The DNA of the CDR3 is TGTGCCAGCAGCCCGGGACAGGGGGACAGCTACGAGCAGTACTTC. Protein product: CASSPGQGDSYEQYF.

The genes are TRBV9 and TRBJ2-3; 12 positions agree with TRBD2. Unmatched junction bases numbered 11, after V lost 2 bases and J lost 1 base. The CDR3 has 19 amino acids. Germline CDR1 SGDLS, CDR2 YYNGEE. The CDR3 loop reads CASSVAGTSGYVGTDTQYF. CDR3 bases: TGTGCCAGCAGCGTGGCCGGGACTAGCGGGTATGTGGGCACAGATACGCAGTATTTT.

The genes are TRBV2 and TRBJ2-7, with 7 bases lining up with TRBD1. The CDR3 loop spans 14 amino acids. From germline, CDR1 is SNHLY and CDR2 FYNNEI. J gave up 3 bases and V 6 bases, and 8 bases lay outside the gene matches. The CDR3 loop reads CASRSNRQGYEQYF. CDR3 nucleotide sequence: TGTGCCAGCAGGAGTAATCGACAGGGCTACGAGCAGTACTTC.

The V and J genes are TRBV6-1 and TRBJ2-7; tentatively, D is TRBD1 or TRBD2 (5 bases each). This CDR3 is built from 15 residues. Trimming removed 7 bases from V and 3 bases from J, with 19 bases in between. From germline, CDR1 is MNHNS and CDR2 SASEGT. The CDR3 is CASTQSGGPGYEQYF. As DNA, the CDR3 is TGTGCCAGCACCCAAAGTGGGGGACCGGGCTACGAGCAGTACTTC.

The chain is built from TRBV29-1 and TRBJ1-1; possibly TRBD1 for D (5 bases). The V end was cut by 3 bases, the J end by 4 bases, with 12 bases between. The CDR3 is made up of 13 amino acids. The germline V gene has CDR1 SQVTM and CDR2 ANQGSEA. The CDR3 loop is CSVEATGLTEAFF. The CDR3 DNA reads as TGCAGCGTTGAGGCTACAGGACTCACTGAAGCTTTCTTT. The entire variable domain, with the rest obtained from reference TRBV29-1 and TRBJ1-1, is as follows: SAVISQKPSRDICQRGTSLTIQCQVDSQVTMMFWYRQQPGQSLTLIATANQGSEATYESGFVIDKFPISRPNLTFSTLTVSNMSPEDSSIYLCSVEATGLTEAFFGQGTRLTVV.

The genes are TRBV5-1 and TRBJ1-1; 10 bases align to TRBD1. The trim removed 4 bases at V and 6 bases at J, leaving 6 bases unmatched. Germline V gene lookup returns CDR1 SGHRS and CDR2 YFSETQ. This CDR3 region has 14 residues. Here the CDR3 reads CASSTWDRGPEAFF. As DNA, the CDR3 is TGCGCCAGCAGCACCTGGGACAGGGGTCCTGAAGCTTTCTTT. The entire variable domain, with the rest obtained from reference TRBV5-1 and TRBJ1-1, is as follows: KAGVTQTPRYLIKTRGQQVTLSCSPISGHRSVSWYQQTPGQGLQFLFEYFSETQRNKGNFPGRFSGRQFSNSRSEMNVSTLELGDSALYLCASSTWDRGPEAFFGQGTRLTVV.

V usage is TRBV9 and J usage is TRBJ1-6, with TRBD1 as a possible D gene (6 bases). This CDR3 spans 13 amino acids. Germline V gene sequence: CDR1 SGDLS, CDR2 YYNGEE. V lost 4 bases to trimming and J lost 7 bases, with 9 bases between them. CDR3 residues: CASSITGNSPLHF. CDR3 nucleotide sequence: TGTGCCAGCAGCATCACAGGGAATTCACCCCTCCACTTT.